The entry below describes one T cell receptor beta chain. Its antigen is still unknown. The data are from a study of tumor-infiltrating lymphocytes in primary liver carcinoma. General study points: Researchers found tumor-adjacent and tumor-blood pairs overlapped less than tumor region pairs.

TCR beta cDNA was made from 400 to 500 ng total RNA with a constant-region primer. Researchers made the TCR beta libraries by running three nested multiplex PCR rounds with slightly modified ARM-PCR. The first two PCR rounds, around 10 cycles each, used TRBV1-TRBV30 forward primers and a C-beta reverse primer. TCRdb passed the multiplex PCR reads through MiXCR, listing each CDR3 protein once. The sample has hundreds of thousands of distinct CDR3 sequences, nearly 60% seen once. The study extracted blood RNA from unsorted whole blood and also extracted germline DNA. This CDR3 contains 14 residues. Germline values: CDR1 SGHAT, CDR2 FQNNGV. Trimming pared 5 bases from V and 7 bases from J, leaving 17 bases between.

The receptor was derived from a woman between 25 and 40 years old with primary liver carcinoma and hepatitis B virus infection. The rearrangement joins TRBV11-2 to TRBJ1-2; perhaps TRBD1 as D (5 bases). Sequencing input: peripheral blood. DNA of the CDR3: TGTGCCAGCAGCCCTGGGGGTACAGTCATTGGCTACACCTTC. It specifies CASSPGGTVIGYTF.